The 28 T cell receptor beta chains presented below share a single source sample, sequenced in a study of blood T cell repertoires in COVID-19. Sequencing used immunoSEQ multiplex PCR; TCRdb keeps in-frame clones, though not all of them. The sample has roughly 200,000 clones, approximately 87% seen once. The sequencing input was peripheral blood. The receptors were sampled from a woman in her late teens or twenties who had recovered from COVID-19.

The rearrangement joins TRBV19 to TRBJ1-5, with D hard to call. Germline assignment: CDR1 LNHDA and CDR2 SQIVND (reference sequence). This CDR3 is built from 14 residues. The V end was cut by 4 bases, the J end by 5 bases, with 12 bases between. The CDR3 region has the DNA TGTGCCAGTAGTAATAACGGGGAGGATCAGCCCCAGCATTTT. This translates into CASSNNGEDQPQHF. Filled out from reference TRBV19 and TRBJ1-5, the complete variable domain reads DGGITQSPKYLFRKEGQNVTLSCEQNLNHDAMYWYRQDPGQGLRLIYYSQIVNDFQKGDIAEGYSVSREKKESFPLTVTSAQKNPTAFYLCASSNNGEDQPQHFGDGTRLSIL.

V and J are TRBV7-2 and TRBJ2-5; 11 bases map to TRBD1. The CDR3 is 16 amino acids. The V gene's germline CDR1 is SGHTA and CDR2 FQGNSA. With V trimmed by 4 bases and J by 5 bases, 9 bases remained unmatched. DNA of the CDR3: TGTGCCAGCAGCTCCAGTAGGACAGGGGGCCGGGAGACCCAGTACTTC. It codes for CASSSSRTGGRETQYF.

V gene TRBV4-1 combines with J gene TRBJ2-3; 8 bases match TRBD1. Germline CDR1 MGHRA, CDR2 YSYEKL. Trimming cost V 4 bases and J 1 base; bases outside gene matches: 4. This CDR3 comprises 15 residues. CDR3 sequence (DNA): TGCGCCAGCAGCCCCGCAGGGGGCGGCACAGATACGCAGTATTTT. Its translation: CASSPAGGGTDTQYF.

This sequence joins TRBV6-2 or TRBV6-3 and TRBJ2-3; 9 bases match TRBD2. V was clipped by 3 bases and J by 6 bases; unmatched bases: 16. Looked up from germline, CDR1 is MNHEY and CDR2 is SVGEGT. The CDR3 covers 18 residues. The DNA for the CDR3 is TGTGCCAGCAGTTATCCCCCTAAAAGCGGGAGGCAAGGGGATACGCAGTATTTT. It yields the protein CASSYPPKSGRQGDTQYF.

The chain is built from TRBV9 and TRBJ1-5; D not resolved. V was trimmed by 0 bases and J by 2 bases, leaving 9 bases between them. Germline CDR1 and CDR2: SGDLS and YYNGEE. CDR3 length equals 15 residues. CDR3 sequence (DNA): TGTGCCAGCAGCGTAGGCCCGGGAGGCAATCAGCCCCAGCATTTT. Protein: CASSVGPGGNQPQHF. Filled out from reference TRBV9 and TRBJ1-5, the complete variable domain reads DSGVTQTPKHLITATGQRVTLRCSPRSGDLSVYWYQQSLDQGLQFLIQYYNGEERAKGNILERFSAQQFPDLHSELNLSSLELGDSALYFCASSVGPGGNQPQHFGDGTRLSIL.

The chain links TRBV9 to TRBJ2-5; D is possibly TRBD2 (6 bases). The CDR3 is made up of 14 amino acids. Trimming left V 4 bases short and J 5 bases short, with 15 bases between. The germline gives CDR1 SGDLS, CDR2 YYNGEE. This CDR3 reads CASSRLARGETQYF. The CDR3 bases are TGTGCCAGCAGCCGTTTAGCCCGGGGGGAGACCCAGTACTTC.

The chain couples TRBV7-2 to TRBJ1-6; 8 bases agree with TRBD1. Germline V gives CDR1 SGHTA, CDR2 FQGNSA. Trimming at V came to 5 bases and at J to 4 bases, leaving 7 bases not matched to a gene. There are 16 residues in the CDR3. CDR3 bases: TGTGCCAGCAGCCCTTGGACAGGGAAATATAATTCACCCCTCCACTTT. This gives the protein CASSPWTGKYNSPLHF.

The CDR3 region has the DNA TGCGCCAGCAGCCAAGATAGTGGGACAGGGGCTAGCGGGGTTTATGGCTACACCTTC. Protein: CASSQDSGTGASGVYGYTF. This chain joins TRBV4-1 and TRBJ1-2; 10 nucleotides agree with TRBD1. Losses at the gene ends were 0 bases for V and 5 bases for J; bases not matched to a gene: 15. Per the germline V gene, CDR1 is MGHRA and CDR2 is YSYEKL. The CDR3 runs to 19 residues.

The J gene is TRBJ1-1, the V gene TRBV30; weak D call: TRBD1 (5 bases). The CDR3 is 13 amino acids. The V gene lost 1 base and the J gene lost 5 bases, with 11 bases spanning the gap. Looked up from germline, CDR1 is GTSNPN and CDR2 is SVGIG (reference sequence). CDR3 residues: CAWSEGDGTEAFF. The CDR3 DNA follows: TGTGCCTGGAGTGAAGGGGATGGGACTGAAGCTTTCTTT.

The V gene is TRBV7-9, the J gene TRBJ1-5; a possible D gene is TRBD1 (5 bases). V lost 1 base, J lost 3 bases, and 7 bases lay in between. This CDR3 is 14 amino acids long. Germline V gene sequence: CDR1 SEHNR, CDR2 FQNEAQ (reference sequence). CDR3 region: CASSLEGNNQPQHF. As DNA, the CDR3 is TGTGCCAGCAGCTTAGAGGGGAACAATCAGCCCCAGCATTTT.

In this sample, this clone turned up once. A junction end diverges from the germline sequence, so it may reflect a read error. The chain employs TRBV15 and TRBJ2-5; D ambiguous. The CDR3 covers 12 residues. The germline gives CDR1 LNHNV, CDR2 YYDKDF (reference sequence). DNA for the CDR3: TGTACCACGAGTACGGCGGAAGAGACCCAGTACTTC. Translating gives CTTSTAEETQYF.

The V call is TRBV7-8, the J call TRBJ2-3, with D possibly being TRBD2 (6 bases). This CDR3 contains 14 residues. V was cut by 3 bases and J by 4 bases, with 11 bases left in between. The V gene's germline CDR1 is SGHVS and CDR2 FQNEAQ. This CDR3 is CASSFRLVADTQYF. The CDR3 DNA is TGTGCCAGCAGCTTTCGACTAGTAGCAGATACGCAGTATTTT.

CDR3 DNA sequence: TGTGCCAGTGCATGGGGGACTAGCGAGCCCGGGGAGCTGTTTTTT. It codes for CASAWGTSEPGELFF. The J gene is TRBJ2-2, the V gene TRBV19; 10 positions agree with TRBD2. Germline lookup yields CDR1 LNHDA and CDR2 SQIVND (reference sequence). There are 15 residues in the CDR3. The J segment lost 6 bases and the V segment lost 8 bases, leaving 9 bases of the junction unmatched. Filled out from reference TRBV19 and TRBJ2-2, the complete variable domain reads DGGITQSPKYLFRKEGQNVTLSCEQNLNHDAMYWYRQDPGQGLRLIYYSQIVNDFQKGDIAEGYSVSREKKESFPLTVTSAQKNPTAFYLCASAWGTSEPGELFFGEGSRLTVL.

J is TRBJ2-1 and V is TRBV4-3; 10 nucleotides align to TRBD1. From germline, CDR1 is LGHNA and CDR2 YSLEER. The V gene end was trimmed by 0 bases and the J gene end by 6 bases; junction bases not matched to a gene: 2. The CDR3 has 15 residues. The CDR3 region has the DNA TGCGCCAGCAGCCAAGAGAGGACAGGGGGCAATGAGCAGTTCTTC. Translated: CASSQERTGGNEQFF.

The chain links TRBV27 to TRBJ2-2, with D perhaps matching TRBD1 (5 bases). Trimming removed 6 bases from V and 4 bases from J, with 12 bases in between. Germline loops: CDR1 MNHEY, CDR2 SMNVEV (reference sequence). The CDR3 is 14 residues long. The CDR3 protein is CASSEDRLTGELFF. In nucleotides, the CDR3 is TGTGCCAGCAGCGAAGACAGACTCACCGGGGAGCTGTTTTTT.

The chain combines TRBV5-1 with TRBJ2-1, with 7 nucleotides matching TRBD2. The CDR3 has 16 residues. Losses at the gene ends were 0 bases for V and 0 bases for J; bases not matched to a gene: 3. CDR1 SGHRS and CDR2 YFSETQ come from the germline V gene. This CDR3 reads CASSLEGGSSYNEQFF. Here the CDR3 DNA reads TGCGCCAGCAGCTTGGAGGGAGGGAGCTCCTACAATGAGCAGTTCTTC.

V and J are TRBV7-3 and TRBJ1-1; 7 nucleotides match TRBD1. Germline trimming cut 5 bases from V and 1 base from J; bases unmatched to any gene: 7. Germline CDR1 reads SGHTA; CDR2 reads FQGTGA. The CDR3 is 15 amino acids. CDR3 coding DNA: TGTGCCAGCAGCCCACCAGGGGGTGAGAACACTGAAGCTTTCTTT. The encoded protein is CASSPPGGENTEAFF.

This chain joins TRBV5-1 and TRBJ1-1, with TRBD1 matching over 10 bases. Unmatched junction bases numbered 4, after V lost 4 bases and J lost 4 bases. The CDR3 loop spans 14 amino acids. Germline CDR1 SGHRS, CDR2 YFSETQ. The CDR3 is CASSGGQGSTEAFF. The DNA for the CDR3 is TGCGCCAGCAGCGGGGGACAGGGGAGCACTGAAGCTTTCTTT.

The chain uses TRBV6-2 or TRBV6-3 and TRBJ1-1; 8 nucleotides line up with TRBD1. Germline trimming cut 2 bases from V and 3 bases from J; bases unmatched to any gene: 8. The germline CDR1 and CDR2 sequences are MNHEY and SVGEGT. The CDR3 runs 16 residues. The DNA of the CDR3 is TGTGCCAGCAGTTACGTGACAGGGGAAGGGGACACTGAAGCTTTCTTT. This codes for CASSYVTGEGDTEAFF.

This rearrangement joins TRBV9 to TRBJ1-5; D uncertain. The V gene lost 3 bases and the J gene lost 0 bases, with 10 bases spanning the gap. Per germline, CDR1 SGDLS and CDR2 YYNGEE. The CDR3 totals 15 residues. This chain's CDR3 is CASSGSANSNQPQHF. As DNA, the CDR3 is TGTGCCAGCAGCGGCAGCGCAAATAGCAATCAGCCCCAGCATTTT. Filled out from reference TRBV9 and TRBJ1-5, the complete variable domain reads DSGVTQTPKHLITATGQRVTLRCSPRSGDLSVYWYQQSLDQGLQFLIQYYNGEERAKGNILERFSAQQFPDLHSELNLSSLELGDSALYFCASSGSANSNQPQHFGDGTRLSIL.

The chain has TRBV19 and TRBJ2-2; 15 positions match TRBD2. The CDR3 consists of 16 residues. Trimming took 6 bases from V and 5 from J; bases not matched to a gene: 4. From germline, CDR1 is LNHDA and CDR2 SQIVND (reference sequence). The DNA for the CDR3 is TGTGCCAGTAGGGGACTAGCGGGGGGCGGGACCGGGGAGCTGTTTTTT. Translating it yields CASRGLAGGGTGELFF. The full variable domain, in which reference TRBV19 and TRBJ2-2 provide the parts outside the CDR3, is DGGITQSPKYLFRKEGQNVTLSCEQNLNHDAMYWYRQDPGQGLRLIYYSQIVNDFQKGDIAEGYSVSREKKESFPLTVTSAQKNPTAFYLCASRGLAGGGTGELFFGEGSRLTVL.

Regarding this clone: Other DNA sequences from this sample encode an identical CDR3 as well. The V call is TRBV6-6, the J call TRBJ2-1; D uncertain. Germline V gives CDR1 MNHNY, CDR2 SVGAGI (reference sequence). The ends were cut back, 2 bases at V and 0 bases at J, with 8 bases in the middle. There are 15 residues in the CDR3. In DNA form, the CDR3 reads TGTGCCAGCAGTTACGCCCGCGGCTCCTACAATGAGCAGTTCTTC. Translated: CASSYARGSYNEQFF.

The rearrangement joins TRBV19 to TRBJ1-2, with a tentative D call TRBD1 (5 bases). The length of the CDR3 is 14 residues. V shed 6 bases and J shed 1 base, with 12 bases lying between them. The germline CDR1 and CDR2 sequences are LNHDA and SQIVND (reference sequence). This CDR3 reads CASSPTGGNYGYTF. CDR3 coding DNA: TGTGCCAGTAGCCCTACGGGGGGTAACTATGGCTACACCTTC. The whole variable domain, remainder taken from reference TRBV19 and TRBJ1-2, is DGGITQSPKYLFRKEGQNVTLSCEQNLNHDAMYWYRQDPGQGLRLIYYSQIVNDFQKGDIAEGYSVSREKKESFPLTVTSAQKNPTAFYLCASSPTGGNYGYTFGSGTRLTVV.

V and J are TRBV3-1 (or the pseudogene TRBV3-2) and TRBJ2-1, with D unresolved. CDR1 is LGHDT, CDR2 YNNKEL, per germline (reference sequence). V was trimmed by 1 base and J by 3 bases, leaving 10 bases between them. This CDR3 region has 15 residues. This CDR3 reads CASSQAGGYYNEQFF. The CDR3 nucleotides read TGTGCCAGCAGCCAAGCCGGCGGTTACTACAATGAGCAGTTCTTC.

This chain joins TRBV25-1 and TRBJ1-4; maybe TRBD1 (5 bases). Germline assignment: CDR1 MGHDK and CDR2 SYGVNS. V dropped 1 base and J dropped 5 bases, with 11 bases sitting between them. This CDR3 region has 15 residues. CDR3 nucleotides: TGTGCCAGCAGTGAATCCGGGGGGGGGAATGAAAAACTGTTTTTT. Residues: CASSESGGGNEKLFF.

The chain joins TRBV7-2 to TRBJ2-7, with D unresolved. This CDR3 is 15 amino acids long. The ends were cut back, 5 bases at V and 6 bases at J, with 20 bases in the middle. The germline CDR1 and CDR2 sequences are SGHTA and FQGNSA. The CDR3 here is CASSPRVSFPLEQYF. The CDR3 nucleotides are TGTGCCAGCAGCCCCCGGGTCTCCTTTCCCCTCGAGCAGTACTTC.

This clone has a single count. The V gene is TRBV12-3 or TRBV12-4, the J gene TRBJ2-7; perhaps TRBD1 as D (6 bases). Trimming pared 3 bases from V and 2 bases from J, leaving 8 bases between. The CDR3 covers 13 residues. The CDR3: CASSLPGAYEQYF. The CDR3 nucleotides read TGTGCCAGCAGTTTGCCAGGGGCCTACGAGCAGTACTTC.

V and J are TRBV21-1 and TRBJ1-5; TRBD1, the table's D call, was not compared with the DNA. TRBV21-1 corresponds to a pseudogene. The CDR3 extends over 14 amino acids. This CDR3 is CASSSSRPYQPQHF. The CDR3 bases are TGTGCCAGCAGCAGCAGCAGGCCCTATCAGCCCCAGCATTTT.